This T cell receptor (beta chain) was observed in a study of graft-versus-host responses after intestinal transplantation. Across the study: Transplantation in recipients was multivisceral, liver-intestinal, or isolated intestinal. Anti-thymocyte globulin induction preceded about 3 years of tacrolimus and steroid maintenance in all recipients.

As regards this clone: The antigen remains undetermined.

Generated by immunoSEQ multiplex PCR, the TCRdb table keeps only in-frame clones and is missing some. The repertoire consists of about 150,000 clones, with approximately 91% occurring once and the leading ten covering approximately 0.2%. Germline V lookup: CDR1 MNHEY, CDR2 SMNVEV (reference sequence). The CDR3 contains 15 residues. With V trimmed by 7 bases and J by 3 bases, 9 bases remained unmatched. Study results and caveats: Recipient marrow showed GvH clones, some seen first in ileum or blood.

The sequence was collected from a human donor who received an intestinal transplant. The sequencing used unstimulated CD4+ T cells sorted from spleen or lymph node cells, collected before intestinal transplant. The chain recombines TRBV27 with TRBJ2-7; 10 bases match TRBD2. CDR3 sequence reads: CASTRLAGEIYEQYF. Here the CDR3 DNA reads TGTGCCAGCACCAGACTAGCGGGTGAGATCTACGAGCAGTACTTC.